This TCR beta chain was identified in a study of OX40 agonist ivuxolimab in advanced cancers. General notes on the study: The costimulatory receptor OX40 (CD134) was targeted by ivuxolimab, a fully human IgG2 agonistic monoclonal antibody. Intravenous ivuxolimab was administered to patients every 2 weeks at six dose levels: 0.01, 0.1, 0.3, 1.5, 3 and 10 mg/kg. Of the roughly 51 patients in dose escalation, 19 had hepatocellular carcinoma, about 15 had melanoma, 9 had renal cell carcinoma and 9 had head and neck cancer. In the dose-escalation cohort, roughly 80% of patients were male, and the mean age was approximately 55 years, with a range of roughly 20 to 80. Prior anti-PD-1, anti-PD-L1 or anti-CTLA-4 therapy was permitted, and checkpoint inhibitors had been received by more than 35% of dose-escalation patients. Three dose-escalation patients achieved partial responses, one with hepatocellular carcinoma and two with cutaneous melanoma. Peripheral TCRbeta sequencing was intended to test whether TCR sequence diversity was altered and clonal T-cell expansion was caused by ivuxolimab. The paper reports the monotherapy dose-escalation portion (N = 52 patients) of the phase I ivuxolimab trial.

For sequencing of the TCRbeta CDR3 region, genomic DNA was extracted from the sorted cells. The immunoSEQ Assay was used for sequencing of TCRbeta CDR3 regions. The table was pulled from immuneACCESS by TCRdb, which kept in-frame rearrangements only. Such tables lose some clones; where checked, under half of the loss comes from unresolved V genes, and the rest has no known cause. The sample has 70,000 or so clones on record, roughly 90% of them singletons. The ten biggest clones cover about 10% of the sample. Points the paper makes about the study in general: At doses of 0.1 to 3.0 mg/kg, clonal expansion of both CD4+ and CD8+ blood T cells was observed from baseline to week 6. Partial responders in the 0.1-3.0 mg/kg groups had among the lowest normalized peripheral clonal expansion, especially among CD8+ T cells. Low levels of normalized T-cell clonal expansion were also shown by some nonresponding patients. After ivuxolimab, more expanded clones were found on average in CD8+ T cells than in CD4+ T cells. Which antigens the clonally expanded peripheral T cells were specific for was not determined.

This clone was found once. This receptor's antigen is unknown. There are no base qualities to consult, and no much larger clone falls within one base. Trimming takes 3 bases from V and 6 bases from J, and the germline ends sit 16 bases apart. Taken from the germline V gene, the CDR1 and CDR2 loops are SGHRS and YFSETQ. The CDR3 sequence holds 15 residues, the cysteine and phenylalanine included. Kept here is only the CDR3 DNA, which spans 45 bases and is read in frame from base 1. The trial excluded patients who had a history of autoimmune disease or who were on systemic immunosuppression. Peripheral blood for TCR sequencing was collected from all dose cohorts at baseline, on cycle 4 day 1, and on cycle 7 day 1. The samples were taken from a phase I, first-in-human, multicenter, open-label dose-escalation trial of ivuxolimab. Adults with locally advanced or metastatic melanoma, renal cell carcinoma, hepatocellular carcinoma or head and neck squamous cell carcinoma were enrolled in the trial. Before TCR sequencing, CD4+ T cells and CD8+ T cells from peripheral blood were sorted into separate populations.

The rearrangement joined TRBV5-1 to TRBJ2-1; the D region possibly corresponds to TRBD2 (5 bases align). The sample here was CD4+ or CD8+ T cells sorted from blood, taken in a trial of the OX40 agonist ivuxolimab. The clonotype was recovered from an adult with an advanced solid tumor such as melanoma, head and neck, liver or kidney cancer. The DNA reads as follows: TGCGCCAGCAGCTCCGAGCGGCCCCTTTCCAATGAGCAGTTCTTC. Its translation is CASSSERPLSNEQFF.